The 21 T cell receptor beta chains below all came from one sample that was sequenced in a study of T cells in women clearing cervical HPV infection. Sequencing was performed with immunoSEQ multiplex PCR; in TCRdb, only in-frame clones are kept and a portion is missing. Recorded here are 19,000 or so clones; the top ten clones represent about 15%. The sample comprised blood buffy coat. These receptor sequences come from a woman aged 18 to 75 with a cervical HPV16 infection that either progressed to CIN3+ or cleared (not recorded which).

About this clone: The read stops 3 residues short of the end of the CDR3; the missing end is completed from the germline J gene. The chain links TRBV5-1 to TRBJ2-1, with 11 bases matching TRBD2. Germline V gene data show CDR1 as SGHRS and CDR2 as YFSETQ. V lost 0 bases, J lost 8 bases, and 7 bases stayed unmatched. The CDR3 runs to 16 residues. The chain's CDR3 is CASSLEGSGGVDEQFF. CDR3 DNA (partial): TGCGCCAGCAGCTTGGAAGGTAGCGGGGGGGTCGATGAG.

Incomplete CDR3 DNA: TGTGCCAGCAGTCGACAGGGGAATCAGCCC. It yields the protein CASSRQGNQP. The complete CDR3 sequence is CASSRQGNQPQHF. V gene TRBV7-2 combines with J gene TRBJ1-5; TRBD1 matches 8 bases. The observed sequence ends 3 residues before the CDR3 terminus, with the missing tail filled in from the germline J gene. CDR1 is SGHTA, CDR2 FQGNSA, per germline. The V segment lost 6 bases and the J segment 4 bases; nucleotides outside the gene matches: 2. This CDR3 is 13 amino acids long.

For this clone: The CDR3 end lies 3 residues beyond the end of the read and is filled in from the germline J gene. The rearrangement joins TRBV2 to TRBJ1-4, with TRBD1 identical over 9 bases. Germline V gene lookup returns CDR1 SNHLY and CDR2 FYNNEI. The V gene end was trimmed by 8 bases and the J gene end by 8 bases; junction bases not matched to a gene: 9. The CDR3 extends over 14 amino acids. CDR3 in amino acids: CASQLDRGFEKLFF. The part of the CDR3 DNA that was read is TGTGCCAGCCAATTGGACAGGGGATTCGAAAAA.

To note about this clone: The CDR3 end lies 3 residues beyond the end of the read and is filled in from the germline J gene. The J gene is TRBJ2-5, the V gene TRBV12-3 or TRBV12-4, with D possibly matching TRBD2 (7 bases). With 7 bases removed from V and 2 bases from J, the gap between germline ends came to 20 bases. The length of the CDR3 is 16 residues. Partial CDR3 DNA: TGTGCCAGCACCTCAAAGGAGGGGGGGCCTCAAGAGACC. It specifies CASTSKEGGPQET. The CDR3 as a whole reads CASTSKEGGPQETQYF.

Comment on this clone: From the germline J gene comes the end of the CDR3, since the read stops 3 residues before it. The J gene is TRBJ2-4, the V gene TRBV20-1; 9 bases fit TRBD2. In germline, CDR1 is DFQATT, CDR2 SNEGSKA (reference sequence). The length of the CDR3 is 15 residues. J was trimmed by 7 bases and V by 0 bases; bases with no gene match: 7. The DNA read from the CDR3 is TGCAGTGCTAGAGAGGGCGGGGGGGCTGGGAACATT. Protein sequence: CSAREGGGAGNI. The whole CDR3 sequence is CSAREGGGAGNIQYF.

With regard to this clone: The CDR3 is cut off 3 residues early in the read; its end comes from the germline J gene. The gene calls are TRBV20-1 and TRBJ1-3; D may be TRBD1 (5 bases). Germline CDR1 DFQATT, CDR2 SNEGSKA (reference sequence). The CDR3 runs 13 residues. V was trimmed by 4 bases and J by 4 bases, leaving 11 bases between them. The CDR3 bases that were read are TGCAGTGCTACGATGACAGTGGGAAACACC. As protein: CSATMTVGNT. The entire CDR3 protein is CSATMTVGNTIYF.

About this clone itself: The CDR3 end falls 3 residues outside the read, so it is completed with the germline J gene. The rearrangement links TRBV20-1 to TRBJ2-3, with D possibly being TRBD2 (6 bases). Trimming took off 6 bases at V and 3 bases at J, with 16 bases between the two ends. The CDR3 sequence is 14 residues long. Germline V CDR1 and CDR2: DFQATT, SNEGSKA (reference sequence). CDR3: CSARNPGGTDTQYF. The CDR3 bases that were read are TGCAGTGCGCGGAACCCTGGGGGGACAGATACG.

Concerning this clone: The CDR3 extends 3 residues past the end of the read, so its final part is completed from the germline J gene. The chain is built from TRBV4-1 and TRBJ1-5; 11 positions match TRBD1. Unmatched junction bases numbered 7, after V lost 3 bases and J lost 0 bases. The CDR3 length is 18 residues. Germline CDR1 and CDR2: MGHRA and YSYEKL. Partial CDR3 DNA: TGCGCCAGCAGCCAGGGGGACAGGGGGTCTTATAGCAATCAGCCC. Its translation is CASSQGDRGSYSNQP. The complete CDR3 reads CASSQGDRGSYSNQPQHF.

With regard to this clone: The CDR3 end is not reached by the read, which stops 3 residues before it; the germline J gene fills it in. The chain links TRBV6-2 or TRBV6-3 to TRBJ2-1; 10 nucleotides line up with TRBD2. The germline V gene encodes CDR1 MNHEY and CDR2 SVGEGT. Losses at the gene ends were 2 bases for V and 9 bases for J; bases not matched to a gene: 4. This CDR3 is built from 14 residues. CDR3 protein: CASSYIAGGGEQFF. The CDR3 bases that were read are TGTGCCAGCAGTTACATAGCGGGAGGTGGTGAG.

Points on this clone: Read data end 3 residues before the CDR3 end; the end is taken from the germline J gene. This chain joins TRBV4-1 and TRBJ2-3, with D unclear. V was pared by 7 bases and J by 6 bases, with 20 bases between. In germline, CDR1 is MGHRA, CDR2 YSYEKL. The CDR3 contains 15 residues. CDR3 DNA, as far as it was read: TGCGCCAGCACCCTGACTTCTGAGCAATTCGATACG. Translation: CASTLTSEQFDT. The complete CDR3 reads CASTLTSEQFDTQYF.

As for this clone: The CDR3 end falls 3 residues outside the read, so it is completed with the germline J gene. The V call is TRBV30, the J call TRBJ1-5; TRBD1 aligns across 9 bases. V trimming: 1 base; J trimming: 4 bases; junction bases outside the gene matches: 11. Germline CDR1 reads GTSNPN; CDR2 reads SVGIG (reference sequence). The CDR3 has 17 amino acids. The CDR3 DNA, read in part, is TGTGCCTGGAGTGAAACCGGGACAGGGCTACTTAATCAGCCC. This sequence encodes CAWSETGTGLLNQP. In full, the CDR3 reads CAWSETGTGLLNQPQHF.

As concerns this clone: The sequence runs out 3 residues before the end of the CDR3; the remainder is reconstructed from the germline J gene. The chain joins TRBV5-6 to TRBJ1-2, with a weak D call TRBD1 (6 bases). The ends were cut back, 0 bases at V and 5 bases at J, with 11 bases in the middle. CDR1 SGHDT and CDR2 YYEEEE come from the germline V gene. The length of the CDR3 is 14 residues. CDR3 region: CASSLDRARYGYTF. The covered CDR3 bases are TGTGCCAGCAGCTTGGACAGGGCCCGGTATGGC.

Details on this clone: With the read ending 3 residues before the CDR3 end, the germline J gene is used to fill in that end. The genes are TRBV19 and TRBJ1-5, with 7 bases matching TRBD1. V was pared by 7 bases and J by 5 bases, with 11 bases of the junction left unmatched. CDR1 LNHDA and CDR2 SQIVND come from the germline V gene (reference sequence). This CDR3 contains 15 residues. Partial CDR3 DNA: TGTGCCAGTACTAACTCCGGACAGGTCCATCAGCCC. This codes for CASTNSGQVHQP. From start to end, the CDR3 is CASTNSGQVHQPQHF.

Details on this clone: The CDR3 is cut off 3 residues early in the read; its end comes from the germline J gene. This chain links TRBV19 with TRBJ2-7, with D perhaps matching TRBD1 (5 bases). Per germline, CDR1 LNHDA and CDR2 SQIVND (reference sequence). CDR3 length: 13 residues. The V end was cut by 4 bases, the J end by 5 bases, with 12 bases between. The CDR3 bases that were read are TGTGCCAGTAGTAGGACATCTGGGGACGAG. Its translation is CASSRTSGDE. The whole CDR3 protein is CASSRTSGDEQYF. The variable domain in full, with the rest retrieved from reference TRBV19 and TRBJ2-7, is DGGITQSPKYLFRKEGQNVTLSCEQNLNHDAMYWYRQDPGQGLRLIYYSQIVNDFQKGDIAEGYSVSREKKESFPLTVTSAQKNPTAFYLCASSRTSGDEQYFGPGTRLTVT.

To note about this clone: Read sequence stops 3 residues before the CDR3 end, and the germline J gene provides the missing end. This chain joins TRBV4-1 and TRBJ2-5; 9 nucleotides align to TRBD2. The CDR3 covers 15 residues. Germline CDR1 and CDR2: MGHRA and YSYEKL. With V trimmed by 4 bases and J by 4 bases, 7 bases remained unmatched. The sequenced CDR3 bases are TGCGCCAGCAGCCCCCGGCTAGCGGGGAGAGAGACC. Translated: CASSPRLAGRET. The whole CDR3 is CASSPRLAGRETQYF.

Turning to this clone: The read terminates 3 residues before the CDR3 end, so the remaining end is supplied by the germline J gene. The chain links TRBV19 to TRBJ2-3; 8 nucleotides line up with TRBD1. CDR1 and CDR2 from the germline V gene are LNHDA and SQIVND (reference sequence). Trimming removed 9 bases from V and 0 bases from J; junction bases left unmatched: 11. This CDR3 has 16 amino acids. CDR3 sequence reads: CASTDRALASTDTQYF. The covered CDR3 bases are TGTGCCAGCACGGACAGGGCCCTAGCTAGCACAGATACG.

Turning to this clone: The CDR3 end lies 3 residues beyond the end of the read and is filled in from the germline J gene. The rearrangement uses TRBV9 and TRBJ2-2, with D hard to call. This CDR3 has 14 residues. CDR1 and CDR2 (germline): SGDLS, YYNGEE. The sequenced CDR3 bases are TGTGCCAGCAGCGTAGGTACTGCTTATGAAAAG. Its protein is CASSVGTAYEK. The full CDR3 protein reads CASSVGTAYEKLFF. Variable domain in full (rest from reference TRBV9 and TRBJ2-2): DSGVTQTPKHLITATGQRVTLRCSPRSGDLSVYWYQQSLDQGLQFLIQYYNGEERAKGNILERFSAQQFPDLHSELNLSSLELGDSALYFCASSVGTAYEKLFFGEGSRLTVL.

As to this clone: The missing CDR3 end, 3 residues past where the read stops, is filled in from the germline J gene. The chain couples TRBV4-1 to TRBJ1-6; D gene unclear. This CDR3 comprises 17 residues. Germline lookup yields CDR1 MGHRA and CDR2 YSYEKL. Trimming took off 3 bases at V and 6 bases at J, with 18 bases between the two ends. CDR3 DNA, as far as it was read: TGCGCCAGCAGCCAGTCCCCGATGGGCGTACGTAATTCACCC. The encoded protein is CASSQSPMGVRNSP. The complete CDR3 reads CASSQSPMGVRNSPLHF.

Of note for this clone: From the germline J gene comes the end of the CDR3, since the read stops 3 residues before it. The chain couples TRBV5-4 to TRBJ2-3; 9 positions agree with TRBD2. The CDR3 runs 15 residues. The V gene's germline CDR1 is SGHNT and CDR2 YYREEE (reference sequence). V lost 4 bases and J lost 6; bases outside the gene matches: 9. The sequenced CDR3 bases are TGTGCCAGCAGCCCGGGACTAGCCTCTGTGGATACG. This encodes CASSPGLASVDT. Given in full, the CDR3 is CASSPGLASVDTQYF.

Concerning this clone: The read falls 3 residues short of the CDR3 end, and the missing part is taken from the germline J gene. The chain links TRBV19 to TRBJ2-3; possibly TRBD1 for D (6 bases). Trimming pared 10 bases from V and 6 bases from J, leaving 8 bases between. Germline lookup yields CDR1 LNHDA and CDR2 SQIVND (reference sequence). The CDR3 is 10 residues long. CDR3 residues: CATQGDTQYF. The CDR3 DNA, read in part, is TGTGCCACCCAGGGGGATACG. The variable domain in full, completed from reference TRBV19 and TRBJ2-3, reads DGGITQSPKYLFRKEGQNVTLSCEQNLNHDAMYWYRQDPGQGLRLIYYSQIVNDFQKGDIAEGYSVSREKKESFPLTVTSAQKNPTAFYLCATQGDTQYFGPGTRLTVL.

To note about this clone: Sequencing ends 3 residues short of the CDR3 end; the germline J gene provides the rest. The chain couples TRBV9 to TRBJ2-1, with 9 bases that match TRBD1. The CDR3 loop spans 14 amino acids. J lost 5 bases, V lost 6 bases, and 6 bases had no gene match. Germline CDR1 reads SGDLS; CDR2 reads YYNGEE. CDR3 DNA (partial): TGTGCCAGCACCATCCGGGACAGGGACAATGAG. Translated, it gives CASTIRDRDNE. The CDR3 in its entirety is CASTIRDRDNEQFF. The full variable domain, in which reference TRBV9 and TRBJ2-1 provide the parts outside the CDR3, is DSGVTQTPKHLITATGQRVTLRCSPRSGDLSVYWYQQSLDQGLQFLIQYYNGEERAKGNILERFSAQQFPDLHSELNLSSLELGDSALYFCASTIRDRDNEQFFGPGTRLTVL.